Listed below are T cell receptor beta chains from one sample, sequenced in a study of CD8 T cells in ankylosing spondylitis. TCRdb used MiXCR to reprocess the 5' RACE reads, holding one entry per CDR3 protein. Of around 27,000 distinct CDR3 sequences detected, under 3% appear once; the ten largest clones hold 6.5% to 9.5%. The sample taken for sequencing was blood, either unsorted or a sorted T cell fraction (not recorded which). These receptors were obtained from a female donor with ankylosing spondylitis or in good health (not recorded which). Each CDR3 is given with its conserved first and last residue. The D gene is left open where the match is weak. Part of the rows lack a size; the others show once, few, many or a class for expanded clones.

size,V,J,D,DNA,CDR3
many,TRBV9,TRBJ2-3,.,TGTGCCAGCAGCGTAGAGGGAGGAGGGTTGGATACGCAGTATTTT,CASSVEGGGLDTQYF
many,TRBV9,TRBJ2-7,.,TGTGCCAGCAGCGTAGGTCTGGGCTACCTCGGCGAGCAGTACTTC,CASSVGLGYLGEQYF
many,TRBV9,TRBJ1-4,.,TGTGCCAGCAGCGTAACCGACGGGCCAACTTCGAGGAAACTGTTTTTT,CASSVTDGPTSRKLFF
many,TRBV9,TRBJ2-3,.,TGTGCCAGCACCCGGGGGGCGGAAGATACGCAGTATTTT,CASTRGAEDTQYF
many,TRBV9,TRBJ2-5,TRBD2,TGTGCCAGCAGCGTAGCCTCTGTAGCGGGAGCCCAAGAGACCCAGTACTTC,CASSVASVAGAQETQYF
many,TRBV9,TRBJ1-1,TRBD1,TGTGCCAGCAGCGCCGCCGGACAGGTTGAAGCTTTCTTT,CASSAAGQVEAFF
many,TRBV9,TRBJ1-3,.,TGTGCCAGCAGCGATACAGGGAAGGGCGACACCATATATTTT,CASSDTGKGDTIYF
many,TRBV9,TRBJ2-1,TRBD2,TGTGCCAGCAGCCGGAGGTGGGGAGCGGGGAATGAGCAGTTCTTC,CASSRRWGAGNEQFF
many,TRBV9,TRBJ2-5,.,TGTGCCAGCAGCGTAGGCCTAGCGACTACGGGTTACCAAGAGACCCAGTACTTC,CASSVGLATTGYQETQYF
many,TRBV9,TRBJ2-5,TRBD2,TGTGCCAGCAGCGTAGTCGCGGGGGTGGAGACCCAGTACTTC,CASSVVAGVETQYF
many,TRBV9,TRBJ2-3,TRBD2,TGTGCCAGCAGCCCGACTTCCGCGGGAGGGAGAGATACGCAGTATTTT,CASSPTSAGGRDTQYF
many,TRBV9,TRBJ2-5,TRBD1,TGTGCCAGCAGCGAAGGGACAGGGAAAGAGACCCAGTACTTC,CASSEGTGKETQYF
many,TRBV9,TRBJ2-7,TRBD2,TGTGCCAGCAGCACTAGACCGGCGGGGGTGGGGAACGAGCAGTACTTC,CASSTRPAGVGNEQYF
medium-sized,TRBV9,TRBJ2-2,.,TGTGCCAGCAGCGTAGAACCTAACACCGGGGAGCTGTTTTTT,CASSVEPNTGELFF
many,TRBV9,TRBJ2-1,.,TGTGCCAGCAGCCCGGGCCACCCAAGCACCAATGAGCAGTTCTTC,CASSPGHPSTNEQFF
many,TRBV9,TRBJ2-3,.,TGTGCCAGCAGCGCCCAAATTCAACAGGTCACAGATACGCAGTATTTT,CASSAQIQQVTDTQYF
many,TRBV9,TRBJ2-7,.,TGTGCCAGCAGCGCCTTCCCCTCCTACGAGCAGTACTTC,CASSAFPSYEQYF
many,TRBV9,TRBJ2-5,.,TGTGCCAGCAGCGGACCAGATAAAGAGACCCAGTACTTC,CASSGPDKETQYF
many,TRBV9,TRBJ2-5,TRBD1,TGTGCCAGCAGCATCGGGACAGTTGGTGAGACCCAGTACTTC,CASSIGTVGETQYF
many,TRBV9,TRBJ1-3,.,TGTGCCAGCAGCCCAGGGGAGGTTTACTCTGGAAACACCATATATTTT,CASSPGEVYSGNTIYF
many,TRBV9,TRBJ2-7,.,TGTGCCAGCAGCGTAGCTACCGCCTCCTACGAGCAGTACTTC,CASSVATASYEQYF
many,TRBV9,TRBJ2-2,.,TGTGCCAGCAGCGAAGACCCGAACACCGGGGAGCTGTTTTTT,CASSEDPNTGELFF
many,TRBV9,TRBJ2-1,TRBD2,TGTGCCAGCAGCGTAGTGGTTAGCGGGGACAATGAGCAGTTCTTC,CASSVVVSGDNEQFF
many,TRBV9,TRBJ1-3,TRBD1,TGTGCCAGCAGCGTAGATCTTGTAAGGGGGCTCGGAAACACCATATATTTT,CASSVDLVRGLGNTIYF
many,TRBV9,TRBJ2-3,TRBD2,TGTGCCAGCAGCGTCACTAGCGGGGGAGGCGCAGATACGCAGTATTTT,CASSVTSGGGADTQYF
many,TRBV9,TRBJ1-1,.,TGTGCCAGCAGCGTAGAGGGACATCTGAACACTGAAGCTTTCTTT,CASSVEGHLNTEAFF
many,TRBV9,TRBJ2-3,.,TGTGCCAGCAGCGTAGTGGGCACAGATACGCAGTATTTT,CASSVVGTDTQYF
many,TRBV9,TRBJ2-3,TRBD2,TGTGCCAGCGGGGGGGTTGCGGGGGTGAAGACAGATACGCAGTATTTT,CASGGVAGVKTDTQYF
many,TRBV9,TRBJ1-3,.,TGTGCCAGCAGCGTAGCGCAGTCTGGAAACACCATATATTTT,CASSVAQSGNTIYF
many,TRBV9,TRBJ2-3,.,TGTGCCAGCAGCCCCCGACTAGACACAGCCACAGATACGCAGTATTTT,CASSPRLDTATDTQYF
many,TRBV9,TRBJ2-5,.,TGTGCCAGCAGCGTAGGCCTGGCCGGGACCTCCCAAGAGACCCAGTACTTC,CASSVGLAGTSQETQYF
many,TRBV9,TRBJ1-1,.,TGTGCCAGCAGCGTATTGAACACTGAAGCTTTCTTT,CASSVLNTEAFF
many,TRBV9,TRBJ2-3,TRBD2,TGTGCCAGCAGCGTAGCCGGGACTAGCGGGATGGATACGCAGTATTTT,CASSVAGTSGMDTQYF
many,TRBV9,TRBJ2-7,.,TGTGCCAGCAGCCTTACAGGGAGCTCCTACGAGCAGTACTTC,CASSLTGSSYEQYF
many,TRBV9,TRBJ2-5,.,TGTGCCAGCAGCGACACCGTGGGGACCCAGTACTTC,CASSDTVGTQYF
many,TRBV9,TRBJ1-1,.,TGTGCCAGCAGCGTAGATCTGATGGGCACTGAAGCTTTCTTT,CASSVDLMGTEAFF
many,TRBV9,TRBJ2-7,.,TGTGCCAGCAGCGTGCCTTTGGGCTACGAGCAGTACTTC,CASSVPLGYEQYF
many,TRBV9,TRBJ2-1,.,TGTGCCAGCAGCGTAGACATCGCCAATGAGCAGTTCTTC,CASSVDIANEQFF
many,TRBV9,TRBJ1-1,TRBD1,TGTGCCAGCAGCGTAAGACAGGGGTCTGAAGCTTTCTTT,CASSVRQGSEAFF
many,TRBV9,TRBJ2-1,.,TGTGCCAGCAGCGTAGCCCGGGGGAGCTCCTACAATGAGCAGTTCTTC,CASSVARGSSYNEQFF
.,TRBV9,TRBJ2-3,TRBD2,TGTGCCAGCAGCGTAGATGCGGGAGGGCGAGATACGCAGTATTTT,CASSVDAGGRDTQYF
.,TRBV9,TRBJ2-1,TRBD2,TGTGCCAGCAGCGTAGCTTCGGCTAGCGGTACAAGCTCCTACAATGAGCAGTTCTTC,CASSVASASGTSSYNEQFF
many,TRBV9,TRBJ2-3,.,TGTGCCAGCAGCGTGGGGATAGGGGCAGGGACAGATACGCAGTATTTT,CASSVGIGAGTDTQYF
many,TRBV9,TRBJ2-2,.,TGTGCCAGCAGCGTAAGTGAAGGGGGATACACCGGGGAGCTGTTTTTT,CASSVSEGGYTGELFF
.,TRBV11-2,TRBJ2-5,TRBD2,TGTGCCAGCAGCTTAGAACTAGCGGGGGGGCGAGAGACCCAGTACTTC,CASSLELAGGRETQYF
many,TRBV9,TRBJ2-3,.,TGTGCCAGCAGCGCTGGGGCGGGGAACGTAGAGCAGTATTTT,CASSAGAGNVEQYF
many,TRBV9,TRBJ2-5,.,TGTGCCAGCAGCGCGTTACAGGGAAGGGAGACCCAGTACTTC,CASSALQGRETQYF
many,TRBV9,TRBJ2-5,TRBD1,TGTGCCAGCAGCCCCAGGACAGGGATGGGAGAGACCCAGTACTTC,CASSPRTGMGETQYF
many,TRBV9,TRBJ2-2,.,TGTGCCAGCAGCGTTCGGAGGGAGACGGCCGGGGAGCTGTTTTTT,CASSVRRETAGELFF
many,TRBV9,TRBJ1-5,TRBD1,TGTGCCAGCAGCGTGGGACAGGGGGCAGAGCAGCCCCAGCATTTT,CASSVGQGAEQPQHF
many,TRBV9,TRBJ2-1,.,TGTGCCAGCAGCACAAGTCCGGTAAACAATGAGCAGTTCTTC,CASSTSPVNNEQFF
many,TRBV29-1,TRBJ2-5,TRBD1,TGCAGCGTTGATCGCGGGACAGGGACCCGAGAGACCCAGTACTTC,CSVDRGTGTRETQYF
many,TRBV9,TRBJ2-2,.,TGTGCCAGCAGCGAGCCCCGGGGGACAGCGAACACCGGGGAGCTGTTTTTT,CASSEPRGTANTGELFF
few,TRBV9,TRBJ1-1,.,TGTGCCAGCAGCGTATCGGGGGTCCCTCCCGCGACTGAAGCTTTCTTT,CASSVSGVPPATEAFF
many,TRBV9,TRBJ2-1,TRBD1,TGTGCCAGCAGCGTCAGACAGGGGGGCAATGAGCAGTTCTTC,CASSVRQGGNEQFF